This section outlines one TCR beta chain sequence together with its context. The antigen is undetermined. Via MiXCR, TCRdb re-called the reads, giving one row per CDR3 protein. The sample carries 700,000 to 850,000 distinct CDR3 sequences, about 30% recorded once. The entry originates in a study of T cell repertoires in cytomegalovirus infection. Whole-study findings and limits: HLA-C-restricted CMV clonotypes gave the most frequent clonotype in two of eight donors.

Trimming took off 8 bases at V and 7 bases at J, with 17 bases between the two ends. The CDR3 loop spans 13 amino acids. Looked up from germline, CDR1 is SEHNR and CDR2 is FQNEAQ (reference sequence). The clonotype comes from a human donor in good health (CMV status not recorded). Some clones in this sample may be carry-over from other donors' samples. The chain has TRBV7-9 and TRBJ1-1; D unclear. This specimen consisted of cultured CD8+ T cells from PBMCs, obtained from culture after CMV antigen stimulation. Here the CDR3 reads CASSALTGSEAFF. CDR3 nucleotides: TGTGCCAGCTCAGCCCTAACCGGCAGTGAAGCTTTCTTT.